Detailed here is one T cell receptor beta chain. What it binds is unknown. This sample was taken from a study of T cell responses to AZD1222 COVID-19 vaccine. The study's findings and limits: The donor group comprised mostly white British people and more females; the analysis possibly underestimated clonal diversity. Baseline seropositivity characterized only a handful of AZD1222 recipients.

The CDR3 loop spans 16 amino acids. CDR1 is SEHNR and CDR2 is FQNEAQ in the germline V gene (reference sequence). V was cut by 2 bases and J by 3 bases, with 16 bases left in between. Using immunoSEQ multiplex PCR, the repertoire was profiled, and TCRdb retains in-frame clones only, with some absent. The sample consists of around 140,000 clones, approximately 88% of them appearing once. This TCR derives from an adult in good health. The sequences come from peripheral blood, collected on day 0 of AZD1222 vaccination. The V gene is TRBV7-9, the J gene TRBJ2-5; D is perhaps TRBD1 (5 bases). The CDR3 reads CASSLRGSPNEETQYF. In nucleotides, the CDR3 is TGTGCCAGCAGCTTAAGGGGTAGCCCAAATGAAGAGACCCAGTACTTC.